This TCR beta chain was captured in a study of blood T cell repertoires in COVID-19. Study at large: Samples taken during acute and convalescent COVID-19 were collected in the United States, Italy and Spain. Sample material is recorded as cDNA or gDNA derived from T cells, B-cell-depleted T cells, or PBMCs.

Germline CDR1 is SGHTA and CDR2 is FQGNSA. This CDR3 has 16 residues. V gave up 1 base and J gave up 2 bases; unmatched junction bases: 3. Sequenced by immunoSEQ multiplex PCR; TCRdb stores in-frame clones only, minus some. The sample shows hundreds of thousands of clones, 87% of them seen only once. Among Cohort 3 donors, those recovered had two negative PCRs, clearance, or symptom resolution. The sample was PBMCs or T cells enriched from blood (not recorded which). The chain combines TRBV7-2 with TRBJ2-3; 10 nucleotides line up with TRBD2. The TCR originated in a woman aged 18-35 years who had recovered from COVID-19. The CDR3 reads CASSLVLAGTTDTQYF. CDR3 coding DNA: TGTGCCAGCAGCTTAGTACTAGCGGGGACCACAGATACGCAGTATTTT.